A single sample is the source of the 5 T cell receptor beta chains below, sequenced in a study of blood T cell repertoires in COVID-19. TCRdb keeps only in-frame clones here, not all; method: immunoSEQ multiplex PCR. Counted here are about 42,000 clones, roughly nine tenths occurring once; the ten biggest clones make up 6.2%. The sample consisted of peripheral blood. The receptor set was obtained from a human donor in a cohort sampled during active COVID-19.

This rearrangement joins TRBV9 to TRBJ2-3; possible D gene TRBD2, 6 bases. Per the germline V gene, CDR1 is SGDLS and CDR2 is YYNGEE. There are 15 residues in the CDR3. V lost 2 bases and J 1 base, leaving 11 bases between the germline ends. The DNA for the CDR3 is TGTGCCAGCAGCGTCCGGAGGGAGGGCACAGATACGCAGTATTTT. Its protein is CASSVRREGTDTQYF.

The chain combines TRBV19 with TRBJ2-2, with a weak D call TRBD2 (6 bases). The V and J ends lost 4 bases and 7 bases respectively, with 16 bases between them. The CDR3 has 15 amino acids. Germline V CDR1 and CDR2: LNHDA, SQIVND (reference sequence). The DNA for the CDR3 is TGTGCCAGTAGTAGCCCTTGGGACTCTCGCGGGGAGCTGTTTTTT. It yields the protein CASSSPWDSRGELFF.

The CDR3 nucleotides read TGTGCCAGCAGTCTTTATCCGGGAGCGACCTACGAGCAGTACTTC. Translation gives CASSLYPGATYEQYF. The chain employs TRBV11-3 and TRBJ2-7; tentatively, D is TRBD2 (6 bases). The germline gives CDR1 SGHNT, CDR2 YENEEA. The CDR3 sequence is 15 residues long. The ends were cut back, 6 bases at V and 2 bases at J, with 17 bases in the middle.

The rearrangement joins TRBV5-4 to TRBJ2-7; 9 nucleotides align to TRBD2. The V gene's germline CDR1 is SGHNT and CDR2 YYREEE (reference sequence). Trimming at V came to 2 bases and at J to 6 bases, leaving 3 bases not matched to a gene. The CDR3 consists of 13 residues. CDR3 DNA: TGTGCCAGCAGCTTCGGCGGGAGGGGCGAGCAGTACTTC. Its translation is CASSFGGRGEQYF.

The chain links TRBV4-2 to TRBJ2-2; no reliable D call. CDR3 size: 19 residues. V was clipped by 3 bases and J by 4 bases, with 24 bases between them. CDR1 and CDR2 (germline): LGHNA, YNFKEQ. The CDR3 region has the DNA TGTGCCAGCAGCCAGTCCGTGCGACTCGTCGCGGAAGTCACCGGGGAGCTGTTTTTT. Translation: CASSQSVRLVAEVTGELFF.